This TCR beta chain appears in the sequencing data of a study of immune evolution from preneoplasia to lung adenocarcinoma. Study-wide context: HLA loss of heterozygosity: around 6.5% AIS, 15% MIA, over 25% ADC, none AAH.

With respect to this clone: Its antigen is undetermined.

The CDR3 is 15 residues long. Germline V gene lookup returns CDR1 MDHEN and CDR2 SYDVKM. Between the trimmed V and J ends, which lost 7 bases and 2 bases, there was a span of 15 bases. Study results and limitations: Normal lung had highest clonality; later lesions appeared denser, more diverse.

Repertoires were generated with immunoSEQ multiplex PCR, while TCRdb's copy carries only in-frame clones and drops some. The sample lists approximately 12,000 clones; 86% were seen once. After pathologic assessment, macro-dissection selected premalignant or tumor cells for extraction. This sequence originates from a person between 70 and 80 years old with invasive lung adenocarcinoma. Input material: FFPE invasive lung adenocarcinoma tissue. The chain uses TRBV28 and TRBJ1-5; perhaps TRBD1 as D (6 bases). As DNA, the CDR3 is TGTGCCAGCAAACCATCAGGGGTGGGCAATCAGCCCCAGCATTTT. Translation gives CASKPSGVGNQPQHF.